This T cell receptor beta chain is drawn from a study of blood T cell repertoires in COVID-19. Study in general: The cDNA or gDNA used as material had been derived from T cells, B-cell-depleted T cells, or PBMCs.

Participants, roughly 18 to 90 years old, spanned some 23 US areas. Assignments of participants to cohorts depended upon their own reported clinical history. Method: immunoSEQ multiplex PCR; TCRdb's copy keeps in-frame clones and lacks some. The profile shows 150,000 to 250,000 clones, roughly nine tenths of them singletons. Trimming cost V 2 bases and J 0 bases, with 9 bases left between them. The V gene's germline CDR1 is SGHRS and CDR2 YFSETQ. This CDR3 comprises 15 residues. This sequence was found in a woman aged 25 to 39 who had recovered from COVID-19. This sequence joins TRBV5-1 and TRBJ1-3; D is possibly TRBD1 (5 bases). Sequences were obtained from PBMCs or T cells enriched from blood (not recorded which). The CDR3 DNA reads TGCGCCAGCAGCTTTGCGGGGGACTCTGGAAACACCATATATTTT. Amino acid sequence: CASSFAGDSGNTIYF.